The 2 T cell receptor beta chains listed next were all sequenced from one sample in a study of blood T cells in healthy people across ages. A second PCR, run for roughly 7 to 12 cycles, used a sample-barcoded 5' primer plus a J-beta primer mix. TCRdb itself ran the 5' RACE reads through MiXCR, one entry per CDR3 protein. The sample records approximately 1,700,000 distinct CDR3 sequences, about 39% being singletons. The sample taken for sequencing was blood. All receptors come from a human donor in good health.

The chain links TRBV12-3 or TRBV12-4 to TRBJ1-5; D not certain. With 0 bases removed from V and 7 bases from J, the gap between germline ends came to 7 bases. The CDR3 contains 13 residues. CDR3 loop: CASSLAQYQPQHF. The DNA for the CDR3 is TGTGCCAGCAGTTTAGCGCAATACCAGCCCCAGCATTTT.

There are a few counts of this clonotype. The rearrangement joins TRBV7-2 to TRBJ2-7, with D hard to call. V lost 3 bases and J 1 base, leaving 7 bases between the germline ends. CDR3 length equals 13 residues. CDR1 is SGHTA and CDR2 is FQGNSA in the germline V gene. The chain's CDR3 is CASSFAKSYEQYF. DNA for the CDR3: TGTGCCAGCAGCTTCGCCAAGTCCTACGAGCAGTACTTC.